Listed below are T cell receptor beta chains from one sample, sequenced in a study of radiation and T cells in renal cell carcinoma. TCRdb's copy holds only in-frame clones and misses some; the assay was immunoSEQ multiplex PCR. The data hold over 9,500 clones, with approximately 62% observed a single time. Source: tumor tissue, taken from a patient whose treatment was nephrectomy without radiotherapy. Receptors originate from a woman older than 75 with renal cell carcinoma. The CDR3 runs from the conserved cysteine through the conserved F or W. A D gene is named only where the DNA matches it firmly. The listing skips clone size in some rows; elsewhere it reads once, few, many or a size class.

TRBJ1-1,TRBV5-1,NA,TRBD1,CASSARQGGYSAEAFF,TGCGCCAGCAGCGCACGACAGGGAGGATATTCCGCTGAAGCTTTCTTT
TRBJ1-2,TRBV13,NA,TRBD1,CASSWGQNYGYTF,TGTGCCAGCAGCTGGGGACAGAACTATGGCTACACCTTC
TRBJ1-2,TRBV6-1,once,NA,CASEDSYGYTF,TGTGCCAGCGAAGACAGCTATGGCTACACCTTC
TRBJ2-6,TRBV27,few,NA,CASSLSAGANVLTF,TGTGCCAGCAGTTTATCAGCTGGGGCCAACGTCCTGACTTTC
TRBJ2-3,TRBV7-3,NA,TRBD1,CASSLNSPTGGTDTQYF,TGTGCCAGCAGCTTAAACTCCCCGACAGGGGGCACAGATACGCAGTATTTT
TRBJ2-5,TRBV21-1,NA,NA,CASSQSTSGGTQETQYF,TGTGCCAGCAGCCAAAGTACTAGCGGGGGGACTCAAGAGACCCAGTACTTC
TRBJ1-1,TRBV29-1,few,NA,CSVVYVVMNTEAFF,TGCAGCGTTGTTTATGTGGTCATGAACACTGAAGCTTTCTTT
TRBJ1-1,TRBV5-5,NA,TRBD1,CASSIRDRDYTEAFF,TGTGCCAGCAGCATAAGGGACAGGGACTACACTGAAGCTTTCTTT
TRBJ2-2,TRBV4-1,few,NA,CASSQVSQNTGELFF,TGCGCCAGCAGCCAAGTTAGTCAGAACACCGGGGAGCTGTTTTTT
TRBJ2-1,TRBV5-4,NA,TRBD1,CASSSPGQGYYEQFF,TGTGCCAGCAGCTCTCCGGGACAGGGATATTATGAGCAGTTCTTC
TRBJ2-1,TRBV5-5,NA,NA,CASSLGGILNEQFF,TGTGCCAGCAGCTTGGGGGGGATACTCAATGAGCAGTTCTTC
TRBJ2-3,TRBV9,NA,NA,CASSPTGGPGDTQYF,TGTGCCAGCAGCCCGACCGGGGGGCCCGGAGATACGCAGTATTTT
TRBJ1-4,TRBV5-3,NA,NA,CARSGVWGRGKEKLFF,TGTGCCAGAAGCGGCGTTTGGGGGAGAGGAAAAGAAAAACTGTTTTTT
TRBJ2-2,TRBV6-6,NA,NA,CASLFGRAATGELFF,TGTGCCAGCTTGTTCGGCAGGGCGGCCACCGGGGAGCTGTTTTTT
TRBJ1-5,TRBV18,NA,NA,CASSPKQTSNQPQHF,TGTGCCAGCTCACCGAAACAAACATCCAATCAGCCCCAGCATTTT
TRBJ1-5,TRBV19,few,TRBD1,CASSIRDRGVYQPQHF,TGTGCCAGTAGTATTAGGGACAGGGGCGTTTATCAGCCCCAGCATTTT
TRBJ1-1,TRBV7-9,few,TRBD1,CASSREQGEAFF,TGTGCCAGCAGCAGAGAACAGGGGGAGGCTTTCTTT
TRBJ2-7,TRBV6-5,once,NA,CASSYFGTVEQYF,TGTGCCAGCAGTTACTTCGGCACCGTCGAGCAGTACTTC
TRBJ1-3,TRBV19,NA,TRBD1,CASSKTGAGNTIYF,TGTGCCAGTAGTAAGACAGGGGCTGGAAACACCATATATTTT
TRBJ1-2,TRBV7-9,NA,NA,CASSDRSAFDYGYTF,TGTGCCAGCAGCGACCGGAGTGCTTTCGACTATGGCTACACCTTC
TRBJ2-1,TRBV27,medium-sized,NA,CASSAVPYNEQFF,TGTGCCAGCAGTGCGGTCCCCTACAATGAGCAGTTCTTC
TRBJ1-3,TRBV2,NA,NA,CASSGTGSSGNTIYF,TGTGCCAGCAGTGGAACAGGGAGCTCTGGAAACACCATATATTTT
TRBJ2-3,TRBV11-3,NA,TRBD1,CASSPRDSPSTDTQYF,TGTGCCAGCAGCCCCCGGGACAGCCCTAGCACAGATACGCAGTATTTT
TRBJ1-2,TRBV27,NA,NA,CASSPKEGVRSYGYTF,TGTGCCAGCAGCCCTAAGGAGGGGGTGCGGAGCTATGGCTACACCTTC
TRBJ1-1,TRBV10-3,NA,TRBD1,CAISEQGAVGAEAFF,TGTGCCATCAGTGAGCAGGGGGCGGTCGGTGCTGAAGCTTTCTTT
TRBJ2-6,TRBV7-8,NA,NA,CASSPGMPGANVLTF,TGTGCCAGCAGCCCGGGGATGCCTGGGGCCAACGTCCTGACTTTC
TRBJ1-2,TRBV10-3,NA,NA,CATEGQTSGYTF,TGTGCCACGGAGGGGCAGACCAGTGGCTACACCTTC
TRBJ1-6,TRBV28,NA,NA,CASRWGNSYNSPLHF,TGTGCCAGTCGTTGGGGTAACAGCTATAATTCACCCCTCCACTTT
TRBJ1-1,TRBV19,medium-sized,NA,CASSNPRRTEAFF,TGTGCCAGTAGTAACCCGAGGAGGACTGAAGCTTTCTTT
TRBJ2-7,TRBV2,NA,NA,CASRWGPGEQYF,TGTGCCAGCAGGTGGGGGCCGGGGGAGCAGTACTTC
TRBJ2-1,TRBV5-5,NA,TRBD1,CASSPTGVGEQFF,TGTGCCAGCAGCCCAACAGGGGTGGGTGAGCAGTTCTTC
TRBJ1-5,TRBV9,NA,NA,CASSVGGSNQPQHF,TGTGCCAGCAGCGTAGGGGGTAGCAATCAGCCCCAGCATTTT
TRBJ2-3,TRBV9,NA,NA,CASSSGIFTDTQYF,TGTGCCAGCAGCTCAGGTATCTTCACAGATACGCAGTATTTT
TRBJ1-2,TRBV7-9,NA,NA,CASSQPGNYGYTF,TGTGCCAGCAGCCAGCCCGGGAACTATGGCTACACCTTC
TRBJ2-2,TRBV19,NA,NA,CASSIAGRAGELFF,TGTGCCAGTAGTATTGCGGGTAGGGCCGGGGAGCTGTTTTTT
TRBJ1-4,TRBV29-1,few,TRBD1,CSVTGTDNEKLFF,TGCAGCGTGACCGGGACAGATAATGAAAAACTGTTTTTT
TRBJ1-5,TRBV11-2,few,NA,CASSFDSNQPQHF,TGTGCCAGCAGTTTCGATAGCAATCAGCCCCAGCATTTT
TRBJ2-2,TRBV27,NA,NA,CASSFAAGVFSGELFF,TGTGCCAGCAGTTTTGCGGCAGGGGTTTTTTCCGGGGAGCTGTTTTTT
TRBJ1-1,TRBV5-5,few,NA,CASSLRTATEAFF,TGTGCCAGCAGCTTGAGGACAGCCACTGAAGCTTTCTTT
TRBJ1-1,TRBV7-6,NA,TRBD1,CASSPSLDRVGTEAFF,TGTGCCAGCAGCCCATCGTTAGACAGGGTTGGAACTGAAGCTTTCTTT
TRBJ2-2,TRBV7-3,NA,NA,CASSTSGQGAGELFF,TGTGCCAGCAGCACCTCGGGGCAGGGAGCCGGGGAGCTGTTTTTT
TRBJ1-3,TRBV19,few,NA,CASRLSGNTIYF,TGTGCCAGTCGGTTATCTGGAAACACCATATATTTT
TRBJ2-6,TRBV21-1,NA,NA,CASSTGANVLTF,TGTGCCAGCAGCACTGGGGCCAACGTCCTGACTTTC
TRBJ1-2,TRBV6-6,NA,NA,CASSLQGKGYYTF,TGTGCCAGCAGCTTACAGGGAAAGGGTTACTACACCTTC
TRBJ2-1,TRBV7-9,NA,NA,CASIPGAAYNEQFF,TGTGCCAGCATTCCTGGCGCAGCCTACAATGAGCAGTTCTTC
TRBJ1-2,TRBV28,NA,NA,CASSSNLQGTGPNYGYTF,TGTGCCAGCAGTTCCAATCTCCAGGGGACCGGCCCTAACTATGGCTACACCTTC
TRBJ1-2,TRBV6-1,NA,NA,CASPGQNYGYTF,TGTGCCAGTCCGGGGCAGAACTATGGCTACACCTTC
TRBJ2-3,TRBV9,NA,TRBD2,CASSVAYWGGSTDTQYF,TGTGCCAGCAGCGTAGCCTACTGGGGGGGGAGCACAGATACGCAGTATTTT
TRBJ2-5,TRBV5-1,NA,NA,CASSLRPGQETQYF,TGCGCCAGCAGCTTGCGGCCAGGCCAAGAGACCCAGTACTTC
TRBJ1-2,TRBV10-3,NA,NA,CAIRGLDNYGYTF,TGTGCCATCAGGGGGCTTGACAACTATGGCTACACCTTC
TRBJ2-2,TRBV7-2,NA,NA,CASSSPSGGSSGELFF,TGTGCCAGCAGCTCCCCCTCGGGGGGCTCCTCCGGGGAGCTGTTTTTT
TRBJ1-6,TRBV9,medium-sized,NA,CASSESWAHSPLHF,TGTGCCAGCAGCGAGTCATGGGCTCACTCACCCCTCCACTTT
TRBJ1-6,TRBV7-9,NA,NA,CASSERGAPDSPLHF,TGTGCCAGCAGCGAGCGGGGAGCCCCGGATTCACCCCTCCACTTT
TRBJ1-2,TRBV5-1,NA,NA,CASSVGDGSYGYTF,TGCGCCAGCAGCGTGGGCGATGGTTCATATGGCTACACCTTC
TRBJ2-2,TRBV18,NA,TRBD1,CASSPTGQGTGELFF,TGTGCCAGCTCACCGACCGGACAGGGAACCGGGGAGCTGTTTTTT